The 24 T cell receptor beta chains given below trace back to one sample, sequenced in a study of shared clonotypes between healthy human individuals. This table comes from immunoSEQ multiplex PCR, and its TCRdb copy is limited to in-frame clones, with some not included. The table shows about 2 million clones, with roughly 96% occurring only once. The sample was naive CD4+ T cells sorted from blood. Subset reported: CD45RA+ positively selected. These receptors were obtained from a man aged 18 to 35 in good health.

This chain joins TRBV6-1 and TRBJ1-6; the D gene is possibly TRBD1 (6 bases). V was pared by 1 base and J by 8 bases, with 9 bases between. This CDR3 comprises 14 residues. Germline V gene data show CDR1 as MNHNS and CDR2 as SASEGT. CDR3 sequence reads: CASSEEGGHSPLHF. The CDR3 bases are TGTGCCAGCAGTGAAGAAGGGGGGCATTCACCCCTCCACTTT.

This sequence joins TRBV27 and TRBJ2-7; 9 bases are a match to TRBD2. Germline V CDR1 and CDR2: MNHEY, SMNVEV (reference sequence). The CDR3 is 15 residues long. The J segment lost 1 base and the V segment lost 5 bases, leaving 6 bases of the junction unmatched. The CDR3 DNA reads TGTGCCAGCAGTGCAGCGGGGGGCCCATCCTACGAGCAGTACTTC. It yields the protein CASSAAGGPSYEQYF.

V and J are TRBV5-4 and TRBJ1-1; possible D gene TRBD1, 5 bases. Trimming stripped 4 bases from V and 6 bases from J, with 16 bases between. The germline V gene encodes CDR1 SGHNT and CDR2 YYREEE (reference sequence). This CDR3 contains 14 residues. The DNA of the CDR3 is TGTGCCAGCAGCCTGACAGTCGGTAATGCTGAAGCTTTCTTT. Residues: CASSLTVGNAEAFF.

The rearrangement joins TRBV5-1 to TRBJ1-4; 10 nucleotides match TRBD1. The CDR3 runs 15 residues. Germline V gene data show CDR1 as SGHRS and CDR2 as YFSETQ. V lost 2 bases to trimming and J lost 9 bases; unmatched junction nucleotides: 7. Here the CDR3 reads CASSFGTGEGQKLFF. The DNA for the CDR3 is TGCGCCAGCAGCTTCGGGACAGGGGAGGGACAAAAACTGTTTTTT.

The chain is built from TRBV4-1 and TRBJ1-4; D gene uncertain. Germline V CDR1 and CDR2: MGHRA, YSYEKL. Trimming took off 5 bases at V and 2 bases at J, with 15 bases between the two ends. The CDR3 contains 16 residues. CDR3: CASSARGRGTNEKLFF. CDR3 bases: TGCGCCAGCAGCGCGCGGGGAAGAGGGACTAATGAAAAACTGTTTTTT.

This clone was detected once. The V call is TRBV7-2, the J call TRBJ2-7; maybe TRBD2 (5 bases). From germline, CDR1 is SGHTA and CDR2 FQGNSA. The CDR3 covers 13 residues. The V end lost 3 bases, the J end lost 6 bases, and 12 bases lay between the germline ends. The CDR3 reads CASSFGAGSEQYF. In DNA, the CDR3 is TGTGCCAGCAGCTTCGGCGCGGGCAGCGAGCAGTACTTC.

In regard to this clone: The identical CDR3 is also encoded by other nucleotide sequences in the sample. J is TRBJ1-3 and V is TRBV6-1; 10 nucleotides align to TRBD1. CDR3 size: 15 residues. With 4 bases clipped from V and 2 bases from J, the junction kept 2 bases outside the gene matches. The V gene's germline CDR1 is MNHNS and CDR2 SASEGT. The CDR3 bases are TGTGCCAGCAGTGCGGGACAGGGGACTGGAAACACCATATATTTT. Translation: CASSAGQGTGNTIYF.

In the case of this clone: The same CDR3 can be traced to other DNA sequences in this sample. This chain uses TRBV30 with TRBJ1-1; D ambiguous. Germline CDR1 and CDR2: GTSNPN and SVGIG (reference sequence). The CDR3 contains 13 residues. Trimming removed 3 bases at V and 1 base at J, with 9 bases between. The CDR3, as DNA: TGTGCCTGGAGCGGACGGCGGAACACTGAAGCTTTCTTT. Translating gives CAWSGRRNTEAFF.

Written as DNA, the CDR3 is TGTGCCAGCAGTGAGCGGCAGGGTATGTACGAGCAGTACTTC. Translated, it gives CASSERQGMYEQYF. The V call is TRBV2, the J call TRBJ2-7; D may be TRBD1 (5 bases). V was trimmed by 3 bases and J by 4 bases, leaving 13 bases between them. Germline CDR1 is SNHLY and CDR2 is FYNNEI. There are 14 residues in the CDR3.

The chain employs TRBV10-3 and TRBJ2-7; 8 nucleotides agree with TRBD2. The germline V gene encodes CDR1 ENHRY and CDR2 SYGVKD. The junction had 16 bases not matched to a gene; V was cut back by 6 bases and J by 6 bases. The CDR3 extends over 16 amino acids. DNA for the CDR3: TGTGCCATCAGGTTAGAGGATGAGGGCGGGGGGTTCGAGCAGTACTTC. Protein: CAIRLEDEGGGFEQYF.

Only one count was recorded for this clone. The J gene is TRBJ2-6, the V gene TRBV18, with no clear D. The CDR3 is made up of 14 amino acids. Germline loops: CDR1 KGHSH, CDR2 LQKENI. V was trimmed by 6 bases and J by 3 bases, leaving 9 bases between them. The chain's CDR3 is CASSPLDGANVLTF. The DNA for the CDR3 is TGTGCCAGCTCCCCCTTGGATGGGGCCAACGTCCTGACTTTC.

This chain connects TRBV4-1 to TRBJ2-1; TRBD2 is a possible D gene (6 bases). V gave up 5 bases and J gave up 6 bases, with 17 bases separating them. CDR1 MGHRA and CDR2 YSYEKL come from the germline V gene. The CDR3 is 15 amino acids. The CDR3 loop reads CASSSARGAGNEQFF. Written as DNA, the CDR3 is TGCGCCAGCAGCTCCGCTCGGGGAGCGGGCAATGAGCAGTTCTTC.

The genes are TRBV19 and TRBJ2-7; 8 nucleotides agree with TRBD2. CDR1 is LNHDA, CDR2 SQIVND, per germline (reference sequence). There are 15 residues in the CDR3. Trimming at V came to 6 bases and at J to 0 bases, leaving 7 bases not matched to a gene. CDR3 sequence: CASRRTSRSSYEQYF. As DNA, the CDR3 is TGTGCCAGTAGGAGGACTAGCCGGAGCTCCTACGAGCAGTACTTC. Full variable domain (outside the CDR3, taken from reference TRBV19 and TRBJ2-7): DGGITQSPKYLFRKEGQNVTLSCEQNLNHDAMYWYRQDPGQGLRLIYYSQIVNDFQKGDIAEGYSVSREKKESFPLTVTSAQKNPTAFYLCASRRTSRSSYEQYFGPGTRLTVT.

In regard to this clone: This specimen includes other DNA sequences encoding the same CDR3. The gene calls are TRBV27 and TRBJ2-2; D remains ambiguous. CDR3 length: 12 amino acids. V lost 2 bases and J 5 bases, leaving 3 bases between the germline ends. CDR1 is MNHEY, CDR2 SMNVEV, per germline (reference sequence). The CDR3 loop reads CASSLRTGELFF. CDR3 bases: TGTGCCAGCAGTTTAAGGACCGGGGAGCTGTTTTTT.

The V and J genes are TRBV9 and TRBJ1-3, with a weak D call TRBD1 (6 bases). The germline V gene has CDR1 SGDLS and CDR2 YYNGEE. CDR3 length: 14 amino acids. Trimming pared 7 bases from V and 2 bases from J, leaving 13 bases between. Written as DNA, the CDR3 is TGTGCCAGCGCCCCACAGGGCGCTGGAAACACCATATATTTT. Its protein is CASAPQGAGNTIYF.

The chain joins TRBV10-3 to TRBJ1-2, with D tentatively TRBD1 (5 bases). There are 15 residues in the CDR3. CDR1 and CDR2 (germline): ENHRY, SYGVKD. V lost 0 bases to trimming and J lost 4 bases, with 12 bases between them. CDR3 amino acids: CAISESTDQVYGYTF. The CDR3 bases are TGTGCCATCAGTGAGTCGACAGATCAGGTCTATGGCTACACCTTC.

The chain recombines TRBV30 with TRBJ2-5; TRBD2 matches at 11 bases. CDR3 length: 17 amino acids. Germline values: CDR1 GTSNPN, CDR2 SVGIG (reference sequence). V shed 1 base, J shed 2 bases, and the junction held 9 bases outside the gene matches. The chain's CDR3 is CAWSDRTSGRYQETQYF. The CDR3 bases are TGTGCCTGGAGTGACCGGACTAGCGGGCGGTATCAAGAGACCCAGTACTTC.

The chain employs TRBV5-1 and TRBJ2-3; 9 positions match TRBD1. Germline V gene lookup returns CDR1 SGHRS and CDR2 YFSETQ. V shed 1 base and J 5 bases; nucleotides not matched to a gene: 5. This CDR3 region has 15 residues. The CDR3 loop reads CASSLWDRDLDTQYF. CDR3 nucleotide sequence: TGCGCCAGCAGCTTGTGGGACAGGGATTTAGATACGCAGTATTTT.

The chain is built from TRBV5-6 and TRBJ1-1, with D hard to call. CDR1 and CDR2 (germline): SGHDT, YYEEEE. CDR3 length equals 14 residues. V lost 0 bases to trimming and J lost 1 base, with 7 bases between them. The CDR3 DNA sequence: TGTGCCAGCAGCTTGGGGCTTCGGAACACTGAAGCTTTCTTT. It translates to CASSLGLRNTEAFF.

This chain connects TRBV14 to TRBJ2-7, with D unresolved. In germline, CDR1 is SGHDN, CDR2 FVKESK. The CDR3 is made up of 11 amino acids. Deletions cut 1 base from V and 5 bases from J, with 3 bases between. CDR3 sequence: CASSQAHEQYF. CDR3 sequence (DNA): TGTGCCAGCAGCCAAGCCCACGAGCAGTACTTC. The entire variable domain, with the rest obtained from reference TRBV14 and TRBJ2-7, is as follows: EAGVTQFPSHSVIEKGQTVTLRCDPISGHDNLYWYRRVMGKEIKFLLHFVKESKQDESGMPNNRFLAERTGGTYSTLKVQPAELEDSGVYFCASSQAHEQYFGPGTRLTVT.

This clone came up once. This chain links TRBV6-1 with TRBJ1-2; 7 nucleotides match TRBD1. The CDR3 loop spans 14 amino acids. From germline, CDR1 is MNHNS and CDR2 SASEGT. V was pared by 7 bases and J by 2 bases, with 7 bases of the junction left unmatched. The CDR3 is CASTSTGANYGYTF. The CDR3 DNA reads as TGTGCCAGCACCTCCACAGGGGCCAACTATGGCTACACCTTC.

The rearrangement links TRBV9 to TRBJ2-1, with D perhaps TRBD2 (6 bases). The V and J ends lost 0 bases and 5 bases respectively, with 15 bases between them. The CDR3 is 16 residues long. CDR1 and CDR2 from the germline V gene are SGDLS and YYNGEE. CDR3 nucleotides: TGTGCCAGCAGCGTAGCTTTGGGACTTACGGACAATGAGCAGTTCTTC. Translation: CASSVALGLTDNEQFF.

This sequence joins TRBV2 and TRBJ2-1; possibly TRBD1 or TRBD2 for D (5 bases each). The CDR3 loop spans 14 amino acids. In germline, CDR1 is SNHLY, CDR2 FYNNEI. The V gene lost 2 bases and the J gene lost 4 bases, with 9 bases spanning the gap. The CDR3 DNA is TGTGCCAGCAGTGAACGGGGCCCATACAATGAGCAGTTCTTC. The encoded protein is CASSERGPYNEQFF.

The chain employs TRBV28 and TRBJ1-2, with D perhaps matching TRBD1 (5 bases). Trimming pared 5 bases from V and 4 bases from J, leaving 14 bases between. The CDR3 covers 14 residues. From germline, CDR1 is MDHEN and CDR2 SYDVKM. The CDR3 here is CASSTPGRVYGYTF. The CDR3 nucleotides read TGTGCCAGCAGTACTCCCGGCAGGGTCTATGGCTACACCTTC.